These T cell receptor beta chains were read from a single sample in a study of CD8 T cells in ankylosing spondylitis. TCRdb reanalysed the 5' RACE reads using MiXCR and keeps one entry per CDR3 protein. The sample carries 700,000 to 1,000,000 distinct CDR3 sequences, about an eighth recorded once. Sequencing used blood, either unsorted or a sorted T cell fraction (not recorded which). The origin of the receptors is a male donor with ankylosing spondylitis. Each CDR3 is given without its conserved first and last residue.

>TRBV7-2|TRBJ1-2
ASSWHRESYGYT
>TRBV3-1|TRBJ2-1
ASSQIAGYGEQF
>TRBV29-1|TRBJ2-1
SAPLGSWVDEQF
>TRBV7-2|TRBJ2-3
ASSSILAGVADTQY
>TRBV20-1|TRBJ2-1
SARDNRYEQF
>TRBV4-1|TRBJ1-1
ASSHNLAGRRLGTEAF
>TRBV10-3|TRBJ2-3
AISGGVRPDTQY
>TRBV9|TRBJ2-3
ASSVAGSDTQY
>TRBV19|TRBJ2-5
ASSISRDRVF
>TRBV20-1|TRBJ1-3
SASSAGSENTIY
>TRBV6-5|TRBJ2-1
ASSSRIGGYEQF
>TRBV28|TRBJ1-4
ASSFPPSEKLF
>TRBV20-1|TRBJ1-1
SASQNPNTEAF
>TRBV18|TRBJ1-5
ASSLSGMGNQPQH
>TRBV7-8|TRBJ2-5
ASRLDRVLQETQY
>TRBV9|TRBJ1-1
ASSGDSLLGEAF
>TRBV28|TRBJ2-1
ASSFVLDYNEQF
>TRBV12-3/TRBV12-4|TRBJ2-7
ASSLLGDIH
>TRBV12-3/TRBV12-4|TRBJ1-1
ASRQVYTEAF
>TRBV10-3|TRBJ2-2
AIKKDQDTGELF
>TRBV10-3|TRBJ1-2
AISADRAYT
>TRBV9|TRBJ2-1
ASARRPGTGDYNEQF
>TRBV15|TRBJ2-2
ATSRGDRNTGELF
>TRBV28|TRBJ2-7
ASSTGHSYEQY
>TRBV12-3/TRBV12-4|TRBJ2-2
ASRRLPDTGELF
>TRBV5-1|TRBJ2-7
AAPPGPLEY
>TRBV20-1|TRBJ1-2
SASHQHGYT
>TRBV5-1|TRBJ1-1
ASSLAGQGSTEAF
>TRBV2|TRBJ2-3
ASSDRLAGITDTQY
>TRBV6-1|TRBJ2-7
LIPGTPTHEQY
>TRBV7-9|TRBJ1-4
ASSSARREKLF
>TRBV2|TRBJ2-3
ASILGTFTDTQY
>TRBV5-5|TRBJ1-4
ASSSQWGATNEKLF
>TRBV5-6|TRBJ2-5
ASSAQIGETQY
>TRBV6-1|TRBJ2-5
ASSEQGLQGTQY
>TRBV7-2|TRBJ2-7
ASSLDAGQGSGEQY
>TRBV15|TRBJ1-1
ATRTDSRPSEAF
>TRBV20-1|TRBJ1-5
SARRGDQPQH
>TRBV20-1|TRBJ2-7
SANRDLYEQY